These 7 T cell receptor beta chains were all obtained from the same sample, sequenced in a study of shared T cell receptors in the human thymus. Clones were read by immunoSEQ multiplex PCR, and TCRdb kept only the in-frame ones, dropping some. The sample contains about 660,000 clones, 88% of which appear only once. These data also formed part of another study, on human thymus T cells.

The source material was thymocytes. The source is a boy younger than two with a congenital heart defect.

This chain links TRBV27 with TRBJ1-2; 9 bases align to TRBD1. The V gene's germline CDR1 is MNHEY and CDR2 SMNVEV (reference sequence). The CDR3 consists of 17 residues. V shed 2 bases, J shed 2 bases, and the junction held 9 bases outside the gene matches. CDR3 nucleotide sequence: TGTGCCAGCAGTTTAATTACAGGGGGCCCAGACAACTATGGCTACACCTTC. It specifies CASSLITGGPDNYGYTF.

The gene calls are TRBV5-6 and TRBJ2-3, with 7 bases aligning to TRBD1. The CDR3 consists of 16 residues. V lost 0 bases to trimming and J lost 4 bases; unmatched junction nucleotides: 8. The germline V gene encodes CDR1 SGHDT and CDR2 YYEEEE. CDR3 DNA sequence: TGTGCCAGCAGCTTGGCCCCGGGACAGCAGGCAGATACGCAGTATTTT. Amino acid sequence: CASSLAPGQQADTQYF. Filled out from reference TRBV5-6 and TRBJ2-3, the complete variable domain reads DAGVTQSPTHLIKTRGQQVTLRCSPKSGHDTVSWYQQALGQGPQFIFQYYEEEERQRGNFPDRFSGHQFPNYSSELNVNALLLGDSALYLCASSLAPGQQADTQYFGPGTRLTVL.

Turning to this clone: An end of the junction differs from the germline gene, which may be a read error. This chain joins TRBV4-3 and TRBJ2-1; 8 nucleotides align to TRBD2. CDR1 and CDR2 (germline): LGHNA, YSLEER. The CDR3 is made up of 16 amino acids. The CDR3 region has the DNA TGCGCCAGCAGCCAAGATACCCCGGGAGGGGGGATCAGCCTAATCTTC. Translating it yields CASSQDTPGGGISLIF.

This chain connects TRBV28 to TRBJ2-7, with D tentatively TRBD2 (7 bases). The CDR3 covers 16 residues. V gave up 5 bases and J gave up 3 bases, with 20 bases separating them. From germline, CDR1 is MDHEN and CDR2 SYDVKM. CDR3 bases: TGTGCCAGCAGTCGAGGCTACAGGGAGGGGGGCTACGAGCAGTACTTC. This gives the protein CASSRGYREGGYEQYF.

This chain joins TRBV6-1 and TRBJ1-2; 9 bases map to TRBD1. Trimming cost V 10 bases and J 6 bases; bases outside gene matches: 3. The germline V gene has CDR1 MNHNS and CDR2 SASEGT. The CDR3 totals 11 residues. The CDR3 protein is CAIGQGNGYTF. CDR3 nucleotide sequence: TGTGCCATCGGACAGGGGAATGGCTACACCTTC.

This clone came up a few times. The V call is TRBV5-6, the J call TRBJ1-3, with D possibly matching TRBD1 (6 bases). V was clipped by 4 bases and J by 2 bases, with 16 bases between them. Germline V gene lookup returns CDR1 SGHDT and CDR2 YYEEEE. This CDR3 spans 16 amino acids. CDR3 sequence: CASSTEQGRAGNTIYF. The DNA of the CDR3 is TGTGCCAGCAGCACCGAACAGGGAAGGGCTGGAAACACCATATATTTT.

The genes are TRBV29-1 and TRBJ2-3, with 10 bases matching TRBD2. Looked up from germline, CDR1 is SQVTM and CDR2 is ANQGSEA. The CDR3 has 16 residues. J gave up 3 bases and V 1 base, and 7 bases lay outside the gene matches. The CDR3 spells CSVEGTSGRGTDTQYF. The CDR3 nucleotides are TGCAGCGTTGAAGGGACTAGCGGAAGGGGGACAGATACGCAGTATTTT.